This T cell receptor (beta chain) was profiled in a study of cytomegalovirus exposure and HLA in healthy donors. On this clone: Antigen specificity is unknown.

After removal of 9 bases from V and 8 bases from J, the junction contained 11 bases not matched to a gene. CDR3 size: 13 residues. CDR1 and CDR2 from the germline V gene are MNHEY and SVGAGI. Donors were drawn from the approximately 130-subject validation cohort, separate from the approximately 680-subject first cohort. The data were produced by immunoSEQ multiplex PCR, yet TCRdb's version contains in-frame clones alone and is incomplete. This table has approximately 150,000 clones, roughly 86% appearing once. Study-level findings and limits: According to a later analysis, TCR clusters from the first cohort tended to co-occur in the approximately 120 validation repertoires. Cytomegalovirus association was assigned to about 180 TCR beta chains. Most TCR sequences showed up rarely, but some public TCRs showed up in many donors.

The genes are TRBV6-5 and TRBJ1-2; 8 bases fit TRBD1. Sequencing used PBMCs. The TCR sequence derives from a man between 18 and 35 years old in good health and CMV-seropositive. CDR3 bases: TGTGCCAGTTGGGGTGAGGACAGGGACGGCTACACCTTC. Its translation is CASWGEDRDGYTF.